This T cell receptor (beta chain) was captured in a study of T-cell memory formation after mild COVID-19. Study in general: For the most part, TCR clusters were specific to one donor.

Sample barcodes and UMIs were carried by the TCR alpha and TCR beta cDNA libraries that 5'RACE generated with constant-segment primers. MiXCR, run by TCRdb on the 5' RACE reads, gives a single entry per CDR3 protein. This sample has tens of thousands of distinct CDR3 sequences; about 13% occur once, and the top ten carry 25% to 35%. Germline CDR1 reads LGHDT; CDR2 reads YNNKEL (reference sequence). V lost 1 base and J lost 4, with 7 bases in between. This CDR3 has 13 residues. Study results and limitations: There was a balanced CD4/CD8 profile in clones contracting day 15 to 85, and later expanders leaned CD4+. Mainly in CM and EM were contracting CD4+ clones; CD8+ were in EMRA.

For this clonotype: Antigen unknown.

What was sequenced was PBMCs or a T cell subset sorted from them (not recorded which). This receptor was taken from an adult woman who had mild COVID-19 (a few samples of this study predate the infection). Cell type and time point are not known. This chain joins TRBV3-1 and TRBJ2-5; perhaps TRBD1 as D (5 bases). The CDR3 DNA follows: TGTGCCAGCAGCCAAGGGGGCGGAGAGACCCAGTACTTC. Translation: CASSQGGGETQYF.